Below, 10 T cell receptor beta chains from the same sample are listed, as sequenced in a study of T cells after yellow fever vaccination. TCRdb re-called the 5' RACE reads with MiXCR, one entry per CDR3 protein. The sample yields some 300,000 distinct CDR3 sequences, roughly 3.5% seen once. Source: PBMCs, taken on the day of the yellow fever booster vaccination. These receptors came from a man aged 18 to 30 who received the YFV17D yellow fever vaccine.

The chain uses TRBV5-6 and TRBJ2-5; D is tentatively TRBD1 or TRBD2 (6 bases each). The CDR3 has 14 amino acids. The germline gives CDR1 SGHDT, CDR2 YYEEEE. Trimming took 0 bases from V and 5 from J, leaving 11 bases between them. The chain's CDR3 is CASSLATGRETQYF. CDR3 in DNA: TGTGCCAGCAGCTTGGCCACAGGGAGGGAGACCCAGTACTTC.

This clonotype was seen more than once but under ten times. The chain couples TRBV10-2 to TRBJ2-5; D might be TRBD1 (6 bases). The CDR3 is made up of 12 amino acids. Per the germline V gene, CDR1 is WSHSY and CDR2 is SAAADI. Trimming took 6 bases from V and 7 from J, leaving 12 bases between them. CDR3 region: CASSRGPGTQYF. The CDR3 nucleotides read TGCGCCAGCAGCAGGGGCCCGGGGACCCAGTACTTC.

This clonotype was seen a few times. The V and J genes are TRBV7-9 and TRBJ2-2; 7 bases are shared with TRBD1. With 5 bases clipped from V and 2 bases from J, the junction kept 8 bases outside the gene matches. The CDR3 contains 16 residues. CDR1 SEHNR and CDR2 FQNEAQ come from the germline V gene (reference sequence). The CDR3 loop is CASSRRQGSNTGELFF. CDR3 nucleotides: TGTGCCAGCAGCCGTCGACAGGGAAGCAACACCGGGGAGCTGTTTTTT.

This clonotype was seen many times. CDR3 protein: CASSSRGLTGELFF. The CDR3 coding sequence is TGTGCCAGCAGTTCCAGGGGCCTCACCGGGGAGCTGTTTTTT. The J gene is TRBJ2-2, the V gene TRBV12-3 or TRBV12-4, with TRBD1 as a possible D gene (6 bases). CDR3 length: 14 residues. The ends were cut back, 4 bases at V and 4 bases at J, with 10 bases in the middle.

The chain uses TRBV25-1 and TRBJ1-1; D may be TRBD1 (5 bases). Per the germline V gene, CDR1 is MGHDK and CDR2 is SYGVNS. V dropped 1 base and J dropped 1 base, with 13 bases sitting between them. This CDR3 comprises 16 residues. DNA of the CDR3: TGTGCCAGCAGTGAATTAAGGGACGGAACGAACACTGAAGCTTTCTTT. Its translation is CASSELRDGTNTEAFF. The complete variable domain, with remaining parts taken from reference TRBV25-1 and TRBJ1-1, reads EADIYQTPRYLVIGTGKKITLECSQTMGHDKMYWYQQDPGMELHLIHYSYGVNSTEKGDLSSESTVSRIRTEHFPLTLESARPSHTSQYLCASSELRDGTNTEAFFGQGTRLTVV.

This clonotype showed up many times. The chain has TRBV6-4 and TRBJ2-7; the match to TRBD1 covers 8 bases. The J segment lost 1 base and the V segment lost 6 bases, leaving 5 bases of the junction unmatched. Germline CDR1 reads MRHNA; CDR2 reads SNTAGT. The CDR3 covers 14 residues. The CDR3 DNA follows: TGTGCCAGCAGCGTTTGGACAGGGTCCTACGAGCAGTACTTC. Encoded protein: CASSVWTGSYEQYF.

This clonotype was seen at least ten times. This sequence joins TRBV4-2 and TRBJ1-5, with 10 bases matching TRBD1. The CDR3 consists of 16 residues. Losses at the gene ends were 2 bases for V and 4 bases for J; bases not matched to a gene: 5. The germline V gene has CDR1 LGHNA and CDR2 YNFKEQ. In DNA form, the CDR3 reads TGTGCCAGCAGCCAACGACAGGGGGCGAGGAATCAGCCCCAGCATTTT. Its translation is CASSQRQGARNQPQHF.

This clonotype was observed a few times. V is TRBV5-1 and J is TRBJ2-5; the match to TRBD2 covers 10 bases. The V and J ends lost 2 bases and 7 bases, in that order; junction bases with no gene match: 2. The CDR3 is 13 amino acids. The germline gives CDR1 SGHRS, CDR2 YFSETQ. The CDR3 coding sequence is TGCGCCAGCAGCTTTAGCGGGGGGCGGACCCAGTACTTC. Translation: CASSFSGGRTQYF.

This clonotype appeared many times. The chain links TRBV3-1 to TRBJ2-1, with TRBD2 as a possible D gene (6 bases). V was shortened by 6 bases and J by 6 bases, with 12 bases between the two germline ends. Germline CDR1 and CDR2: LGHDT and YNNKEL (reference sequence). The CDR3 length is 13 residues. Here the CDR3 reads CASSRQAGNEQFF. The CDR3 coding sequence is TGTGCCAGCAGTAGACAAGCGGGCAATGAGCAGTTCTTC.

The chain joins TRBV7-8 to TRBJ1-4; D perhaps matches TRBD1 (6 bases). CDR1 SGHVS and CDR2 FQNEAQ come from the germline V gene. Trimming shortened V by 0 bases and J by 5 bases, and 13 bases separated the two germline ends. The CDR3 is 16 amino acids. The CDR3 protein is CASSLAWVDSNEKLFF. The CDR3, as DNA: TGTGCCAGCAGCTTAGCGTGGGTGGACAGCAATGAAAAACTGTTTTTT.